This TCR beta chain emerged from a study of blood T cell repertoires in COVID-19. Study-wide background: Samples came from the United States, Italy and Spain, spanning acute and convalescent COVID-19. Sample material is recorded as cDNA or gDNA derived from T cells, B-cell-depleted T cells, or PBMCs.

In the original workflow: Estimation of nucleated cell counts relied on the amplification of reference gene primers. Assay used: immunoSEQ multiplex PCR; TCRdb lists only in-frame clones, some missing. The D gene and trimming were derived from the DNA, and the V and J assignments and clone size from that table. This table holds about 49,000 clones, 86% found once. This CDR3 has 15 residues. Germline loops: CDR1 KGHSH, CDR2 LQKENI. The V end lost 2 bases, the J end lost 2 bases, and 12 bases lay between the germline ends. The chain has TRBV18 and TRBJ1-1; a possible D gene is TRBD1 (5 bases). The TCR originated in a man between 40 and 49 years old with active COVID-19. Sequenced sample: peripheral blood. The CDR3 bases are TGTGCCAGCTCACCAATCGACGGGGGAAACACTGAAGCTTTCTTT. This encodes CASSPIDGGNTEAFF.